Listed below are T cell receptor beta chains from one sample, sequenced in a study of T cell responses to AZD1222 COVID-19 vaccine. Data came from immunoSEQ multiplex PCR; TCRdb stores just in-frame clones and leaves some out. The sample consists of fewer than 45,000 clones, approximately 83% of them appearing once. Here the sequenced sample was peripheral blood, taken on day 0 of AZD1222 vaccination. The receptor source for this set is an adult in good health. CDR3s include the opening cysteine and the closing phenylalanine or tryptophan. D genes are given only for firm matches. Part of the rows lack a size; the others show once, few, many or a class for expanded clones.

j_gene	abundance	d_gene	v_gene	CDR3nt	CDR3aa
TRBJ2-5	NA	NA	TRBV19	TGTGCCAGTAGTATTGGGGGGGGCCGGGAGACCCAGTACTTC	CASSIGGGRETQYF
TRBJ2-5	NA	NA	TRBV2	TGTGCCAGCAGTATTCTAGCGCAAGAGACCCAGTACTTC	CASSILAQETQYF
TRBJ2-1	NA	NA	TRBV12-3/TRBV12-4	TGTGCCAGCAGCAGTGTAGCGGTGGGTGAGCAGTTCTTC	CASSSVAVGEQFF
TRBJ1-4	NA	NA	TRBV9	TGTGCCAGCAGCGTAACACAGGGCTCTAATGAAAAACTGTTTTTT	CASSVTQGSNEKLFF
TRBJ1-2	few	TRBD1	TRBV18	TGTGCCAGCTCACCAGAGACAGGGGGCGTTAACTATGGCTACACCTTC	CASSPETGGVNYGYTF
TRBJ1-4	NA	NA	TRBV30	TGTGCCCTTGGGGGGGCGCCTAATGAAAAACTGTTTTTT	CALGGAPNEKLFF
TRBJ2-3	NA	TRBD1	TRBV5-1	TGCGCCAGCAGCTTGTGGATCAGGGGGCATAACACAGATACGCAGTATTTT	CASSLWIRGHNTDTQYF
TRBJ1-6	NA	TRBD1	TRBV2	TGTGCCAGCAGTGGGGTTAGGGGACAGTTACCCCTCCACTTT	CASSGVRGQLPLHF
TRBJ2-1	NA	NA	TRBV3-1/TRBV3-2	TGTGCCAGCAGCGGAGGAGGCAATGAGCAGTTCTTC	CASSGGGNEQFF
TRBJ2-2	NA	NA	TRBV28	TGTGCCAGCAGCGGGGCGAACACCGGGGAGCTGTTTTTT	CASSGANTGELFF
TRBJ1-6	NA	NA	TRBV30	TGTGCCTGGAGTGTTAGAGGGCCAGGGGCCAGCTCCTATAATTCACCCCTCCACTTT	CAWSVRGPGASSYNSPLHF
TRBJ1-2	NA	NA	TRBV6-1	TGTGCCAGCAGTGAAGGGCTGGCTAACTATGGCTACACCTTC	CASSEGLANYGYTF
TRBJ1-2	NA	NA	TRBV29-1	TGCAGCGTTTTACAGGGAACCGGCTATGGCTACACCTTC	CSVLQGTGYGYTF
TRBJ2-7	NA	NA	TRBV29-1	TGCAGCGTCCTAGGGGGGGAAAGATCCTACGAGCAGTACTTC	CSVLGGERSYEQYF
TRBJ1-6	NA	NA	TRBV14	TGTGCCAGCAGCCAAGACAGGCCACCCCTCCACTTT	CASSQDRPPLHF
TRBJ2-2	NA	TRBD2	TRBV30	TGTGCCTGGTATGCACGCGGGAGCGGCACCGGGGAGCTGTTTTTT	CAWYARGSGTGELFF
TRBJ1-5	NA	TRBD1	TRBV6-2/TRBV6-3	TGTGCCAGCAGTTACGGGACAGGGGTAGCTCAGCCCCAGCATTTT	CASSYGTGVAQPQHF
TRBJ1-2	NA	NA	TRBV6-2/TRBV6-3	TGTGCCAGCAGTTACCAGCACTATGGCTACACCTTC	CASSYQHYGYTF
TRBJ2-5	NA	NA	TRBV3-1/TRBV3-2	TGTGCCAGCAGTCACAGGGAGACCCAGTACTTC	CASSHRETQYF
TRBJ1-6	NA	NA	TRBV30	TGTGCCTGGAGCCTTCAGCAACTGCCCCTCCACTTT	CAWSLQQLPLHF
TRBJ1-4	few	NA	TRBV6-5	TGTGCCAGCAGCCCCGGACAGTTTAGGGAAAAACTGTTTTTT	CASSPGQFREKLFF
TRBJ1-1	NA	NA	TRBV7-9	TGTGCCAGCAGCTTAGGGGACCTCTACACTGAAGCTTTCTTT	CASSLGDLYTEAFF
TRBJ2-5	NA	TRBD2	TRBV9	TGTGCCAGCAGCGACGGACTAGCGAAGGAGACCCAGTACTTC	CASSDGLAKETQYF
TRBJ1-3	NA	TRBD1	TRBV25-1	TGTGCCAGCAGTGGGCTAGGACAGGGGCGCTCTGGAAACACCATATATTTT	CASSGLGQGRSGNTIYF
TRBJ1-1	once	NA	TRBV4-3	TGCGCCAGCAGCCAAGGCCACAGGGACACTGAAGCTTTCTTT	CASSQGHRDTEAFF
TRBJ1-2	NA	NA	TRBV5-6	TGTGCCAGCAGCCGTCCAGGGGACCATACTGCTAACTATGGCTACACCTTC	CASSRPGDHTANYGYTF
TRBJ1-3	NA	TRBD1	TRBV6-6	TGTGCCAGCCGCGGGGCAGGGGGCGAGAACACCATATATTTT	CASRGAGGENTIYF